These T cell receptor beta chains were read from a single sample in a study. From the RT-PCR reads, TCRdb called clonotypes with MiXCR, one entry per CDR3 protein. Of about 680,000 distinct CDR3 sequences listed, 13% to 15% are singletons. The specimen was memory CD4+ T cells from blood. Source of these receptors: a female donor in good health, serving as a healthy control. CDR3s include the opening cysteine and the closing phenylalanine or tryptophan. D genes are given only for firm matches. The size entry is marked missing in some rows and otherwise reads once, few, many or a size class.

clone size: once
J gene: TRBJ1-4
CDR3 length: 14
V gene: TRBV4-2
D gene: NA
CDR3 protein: CATSQEQFGGKLFF
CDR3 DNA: TGTGCCACCAGCCAAGAACAGTTTGGAGGAAAACTGTTTTTT

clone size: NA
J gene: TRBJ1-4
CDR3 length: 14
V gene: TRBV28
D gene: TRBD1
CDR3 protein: CACHPQDREGKLFF
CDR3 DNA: TGTGCCTGCCACCCTCAGGACAGGGAGGGAAAACTGTTTTTT

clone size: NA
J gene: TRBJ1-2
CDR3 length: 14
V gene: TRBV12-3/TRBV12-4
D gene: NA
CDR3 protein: CASSPRAGGYGYTF
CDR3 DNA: TGTGCCAGCAGTCCCCGGGCGGGGGGCTATGGCTACACCTTC

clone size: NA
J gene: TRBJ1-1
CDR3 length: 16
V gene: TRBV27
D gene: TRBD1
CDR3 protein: CASTEPPGQGSTEAFF
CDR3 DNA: TGTGCCAGCACTGAGCCCCCGGGACAGGGATCCACTGAAGCTTTCTTT

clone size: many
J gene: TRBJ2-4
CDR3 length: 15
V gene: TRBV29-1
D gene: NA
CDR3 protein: CSVEPLDRPKNIQYF
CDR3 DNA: TGCAGCGTTGAACCCCTCGACAGACCCAAAAACATTCAGTACTTC

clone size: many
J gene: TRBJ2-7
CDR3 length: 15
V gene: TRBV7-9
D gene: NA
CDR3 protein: CASSPAGTYSYEQYF
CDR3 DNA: TGTGCCAGCAGCCCGGCCGGGACATACTCCTACGAGCAGTACTTC

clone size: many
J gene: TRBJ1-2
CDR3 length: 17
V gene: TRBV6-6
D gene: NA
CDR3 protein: CASSTPLSGTERGGYTF
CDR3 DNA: TGTGCCAGCAGTACCCCGCTTTCCGGGACGGAAAGGGGTGGCTACACCTTC

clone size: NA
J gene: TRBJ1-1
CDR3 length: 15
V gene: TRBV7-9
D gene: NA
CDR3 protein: CASSLDRRANTEAFF
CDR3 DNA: TGTGCCAGCAGCTTAGACCGCAGAGCGAACACTGAAGCTTTCTTT

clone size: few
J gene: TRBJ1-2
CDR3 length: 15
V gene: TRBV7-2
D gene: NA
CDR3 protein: CASSGTLVGGYGYTF
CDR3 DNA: TGTGCCAGCAGTGGGACACTCGTCGGTGGCTATGGCTACACCTTC

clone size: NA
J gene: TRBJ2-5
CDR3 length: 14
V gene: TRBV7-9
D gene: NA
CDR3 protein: CASSLGSSQETQYF
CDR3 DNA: TGTGCCAGCAGCTTAGGTTCCAGCCAAGAGACCCAGTACTTC

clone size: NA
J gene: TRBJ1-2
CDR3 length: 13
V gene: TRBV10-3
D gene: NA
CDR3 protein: CAISVEGLDGYTF
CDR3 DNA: TGTGCCATCAGTGTAGAGGGGTTGGATGGCTACACCTTC

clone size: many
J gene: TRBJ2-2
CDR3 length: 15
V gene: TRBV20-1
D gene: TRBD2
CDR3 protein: CSARVAGGTTGELFF
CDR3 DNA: TGCAGTGCTAGAGTTGCGGGAGGCACCACCGGGGAGCTGTTTTTT

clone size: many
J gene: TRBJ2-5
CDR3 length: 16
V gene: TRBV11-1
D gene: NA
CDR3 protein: CASSLARLGRQETQYF
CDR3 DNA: TGTGCCAGCAGCTTAGCGCGGTTGGGCAGACAAGAGACCCAGTACTTC

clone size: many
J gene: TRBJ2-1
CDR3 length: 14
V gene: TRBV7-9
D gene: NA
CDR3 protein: CASSLAEGRNEQFF
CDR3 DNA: TGTGCCAGCAGCTTAGCGGAGGGGCGAAATGAGCAGTTCTTC

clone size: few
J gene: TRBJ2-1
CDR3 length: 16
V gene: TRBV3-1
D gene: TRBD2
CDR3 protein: CASSQDTAGVLNEQFF
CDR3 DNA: TGTGCCAGCAGCCAAGATACGGCGGGAGTATTGAATGAGCAGTTCTTC

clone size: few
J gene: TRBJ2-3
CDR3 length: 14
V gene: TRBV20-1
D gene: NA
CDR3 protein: CSASARGGTDTQYF
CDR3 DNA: TGCAGTGCTAGCGCCAGGGGTGGGACAGATACGCAGTATTTT

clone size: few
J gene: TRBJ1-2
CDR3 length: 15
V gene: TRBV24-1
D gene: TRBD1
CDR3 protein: CATSDPTGTGIGYTF
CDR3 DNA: TGTGCCACCAGTGATCCCACCGGGACAGGGATTGGCTACACCTTC

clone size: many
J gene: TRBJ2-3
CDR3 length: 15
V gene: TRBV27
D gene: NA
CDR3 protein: CASSSRKGVTDTQYF
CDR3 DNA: TGTGCCAGCAGTTCACGAAAGGGGGTCACAGATACGCAGTATTTT

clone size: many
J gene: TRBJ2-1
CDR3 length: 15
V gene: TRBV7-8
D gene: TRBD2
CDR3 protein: CASSPTSGGYNEQFF
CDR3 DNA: TGCGCCAGCAGCCCGACTAGCGGGGGTTACAATGAGCAGTTCTTC

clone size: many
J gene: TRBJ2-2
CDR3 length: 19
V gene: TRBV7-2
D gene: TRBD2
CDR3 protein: CASSSRLAGGPGSTGELFF
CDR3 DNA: TGTGCCAGCAGCTCCCGACTAGCGGGAGGGCCGGGCAGCACCGGGGAGCTGTTTTTT

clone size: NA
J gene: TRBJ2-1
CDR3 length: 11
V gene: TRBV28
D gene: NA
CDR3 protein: CASTTTNEQFF
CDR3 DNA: TGTGCCAGCACCACTACCAATGAGCAGTTCTTC

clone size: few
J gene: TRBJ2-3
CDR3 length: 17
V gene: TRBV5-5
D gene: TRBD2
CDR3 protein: CASSPLTSSGSTDTQYF
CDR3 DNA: TGTGCCAGCAGCCCCCTAACATCTAGCGGGAGCACAGATACGCAGTATTTT

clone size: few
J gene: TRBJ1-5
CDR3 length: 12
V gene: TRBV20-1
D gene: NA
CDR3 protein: CSIDRPNQPQHF
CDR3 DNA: TGCAGTATCGACCGTCCCAATCAGCCCCAGCATTTT